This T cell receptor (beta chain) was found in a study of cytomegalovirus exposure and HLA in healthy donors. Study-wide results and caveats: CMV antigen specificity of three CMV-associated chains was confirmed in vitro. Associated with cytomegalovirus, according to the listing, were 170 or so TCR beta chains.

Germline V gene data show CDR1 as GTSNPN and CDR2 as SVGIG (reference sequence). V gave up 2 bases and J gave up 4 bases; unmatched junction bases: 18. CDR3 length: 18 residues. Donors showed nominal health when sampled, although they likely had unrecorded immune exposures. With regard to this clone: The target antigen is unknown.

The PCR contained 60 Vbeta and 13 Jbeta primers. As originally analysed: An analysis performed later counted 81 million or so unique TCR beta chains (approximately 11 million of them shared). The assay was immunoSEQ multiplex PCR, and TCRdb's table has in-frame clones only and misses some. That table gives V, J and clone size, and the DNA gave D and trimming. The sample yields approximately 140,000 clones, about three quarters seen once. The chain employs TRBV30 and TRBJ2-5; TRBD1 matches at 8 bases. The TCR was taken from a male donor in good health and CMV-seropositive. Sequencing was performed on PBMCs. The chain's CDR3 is CAWSKPPNEGQAPETQYF. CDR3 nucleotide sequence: TGTGCCTGGAGTAAACCACCCAACGAGGGACAGGCACCAGAGACCCAGTACTTC.